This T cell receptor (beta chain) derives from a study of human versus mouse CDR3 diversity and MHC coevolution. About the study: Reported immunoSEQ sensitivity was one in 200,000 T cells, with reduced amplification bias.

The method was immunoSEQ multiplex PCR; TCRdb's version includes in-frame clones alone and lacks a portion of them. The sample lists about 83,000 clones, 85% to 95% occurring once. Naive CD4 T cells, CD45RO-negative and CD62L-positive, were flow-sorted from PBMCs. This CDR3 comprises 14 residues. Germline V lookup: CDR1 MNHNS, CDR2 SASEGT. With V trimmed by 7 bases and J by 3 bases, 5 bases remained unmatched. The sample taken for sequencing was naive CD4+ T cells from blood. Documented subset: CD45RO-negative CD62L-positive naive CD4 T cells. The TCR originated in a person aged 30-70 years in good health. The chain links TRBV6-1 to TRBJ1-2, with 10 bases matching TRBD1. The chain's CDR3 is CASMRQGAYYGYTF. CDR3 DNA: TGTGCCAGCATGAGACAGGGGGCCTACTATGGCTACACCTTC.